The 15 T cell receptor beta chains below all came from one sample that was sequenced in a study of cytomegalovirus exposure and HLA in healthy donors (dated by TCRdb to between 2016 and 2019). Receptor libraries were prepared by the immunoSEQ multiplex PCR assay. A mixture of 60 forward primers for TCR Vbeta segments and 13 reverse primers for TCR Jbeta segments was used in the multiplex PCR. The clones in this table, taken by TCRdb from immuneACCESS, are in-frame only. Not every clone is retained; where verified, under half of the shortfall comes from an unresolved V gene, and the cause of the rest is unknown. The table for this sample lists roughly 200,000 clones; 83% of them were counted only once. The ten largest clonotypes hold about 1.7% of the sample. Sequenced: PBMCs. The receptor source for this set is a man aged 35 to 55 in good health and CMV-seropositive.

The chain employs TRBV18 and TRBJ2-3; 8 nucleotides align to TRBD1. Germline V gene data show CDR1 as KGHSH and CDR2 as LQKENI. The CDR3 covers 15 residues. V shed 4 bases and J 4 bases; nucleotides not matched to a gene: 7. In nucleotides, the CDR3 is TGTGCCAGCTCACTGGACAGGGTGATTCCAGATACGCAGTATTTT. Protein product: CASSLDRVIPDTQYF.

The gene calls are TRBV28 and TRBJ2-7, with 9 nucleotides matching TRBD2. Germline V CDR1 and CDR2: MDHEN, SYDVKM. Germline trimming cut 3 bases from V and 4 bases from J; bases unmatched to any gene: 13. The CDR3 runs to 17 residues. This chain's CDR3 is CASSLGLASYREYEQYF. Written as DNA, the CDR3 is TGTGCCAGCAGTTTGGGACTAGCCTCTTATAGGGAATACGAGCAGTACTTC. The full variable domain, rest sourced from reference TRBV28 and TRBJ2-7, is DVKVTQSSRYLVKRTGEKVFLECVQDMDHENMFWYRQDPGLGLRLIYFSYDVKMKEKGDIPEGYSVSREKKERFSLILESASTNQTSMYLCASSLGLASYREYEQYFGPGTRLTVT.

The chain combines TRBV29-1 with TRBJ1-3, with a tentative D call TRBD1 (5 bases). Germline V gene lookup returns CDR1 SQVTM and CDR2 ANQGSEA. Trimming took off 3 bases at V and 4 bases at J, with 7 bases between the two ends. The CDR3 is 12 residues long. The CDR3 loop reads CSVDGGGNTIYF. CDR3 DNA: TGCAGCGTTGATGGGGGGGGAAACACCATATATTTT.

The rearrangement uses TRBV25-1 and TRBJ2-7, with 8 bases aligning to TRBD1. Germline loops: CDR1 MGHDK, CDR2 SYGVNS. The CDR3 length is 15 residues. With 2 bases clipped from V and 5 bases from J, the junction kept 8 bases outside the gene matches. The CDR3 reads CASSEARQGSNEQYF. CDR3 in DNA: TGTGCCAGCAGTGAAGCCAGACAGGGGAGCAACGAGCAGTACTTC.

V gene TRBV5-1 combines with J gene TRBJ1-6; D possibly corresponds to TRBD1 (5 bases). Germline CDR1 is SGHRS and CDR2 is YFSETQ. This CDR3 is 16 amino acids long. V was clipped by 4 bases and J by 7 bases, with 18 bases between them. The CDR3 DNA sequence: TGCGCCAGCAGCAAGATAAGGGGTCGCACAAATTCACCCCTCCACTTT. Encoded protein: CASSKIRGRTNSPLHF.

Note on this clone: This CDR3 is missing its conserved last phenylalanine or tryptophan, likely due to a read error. The CDR3, as DNA: TGTGCCAGCAGCTTAGCCCAGGGATTCGAGCAGTACCTC. Its protein is CASSLAQGFEQYL. The gene calls are TRBV7-6 and TRBJ2-7; D is possibly TRBD1 (5 bases). The germline V and J ends were trimmed by 0 bases and 6 bases, with 9 bases remaining between them. The CDR3 contains 13 residues. The germline gives CDR1 SGHVS, CDR2 FNYEAQ.

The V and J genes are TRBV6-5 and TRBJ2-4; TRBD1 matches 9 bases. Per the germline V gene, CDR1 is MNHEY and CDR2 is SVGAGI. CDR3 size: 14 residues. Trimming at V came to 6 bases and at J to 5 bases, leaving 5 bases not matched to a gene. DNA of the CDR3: TGTGCCAGCAGGTCAACAGGGGGCGAAAACATTCAGTACTTC. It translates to CASRSTGGENIQYF.

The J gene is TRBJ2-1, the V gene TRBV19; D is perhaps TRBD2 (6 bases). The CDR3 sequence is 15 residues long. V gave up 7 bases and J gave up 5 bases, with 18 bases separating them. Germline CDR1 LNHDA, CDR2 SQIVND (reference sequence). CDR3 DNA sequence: TGTGCCAGTAAAGCGCGACTAGAGGACCACAATGAGCAGTTCTTC. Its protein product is CASKARLEDHNEQFF.

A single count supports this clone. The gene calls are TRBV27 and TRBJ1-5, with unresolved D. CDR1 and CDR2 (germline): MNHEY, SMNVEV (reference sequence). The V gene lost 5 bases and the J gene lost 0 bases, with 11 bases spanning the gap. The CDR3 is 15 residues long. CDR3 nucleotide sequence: TGTGCCAGCAGTCCCCGGGTGTCTAGCAATCAGCCCCAGCATTTT. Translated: CASSPRVSSNQPQHF.

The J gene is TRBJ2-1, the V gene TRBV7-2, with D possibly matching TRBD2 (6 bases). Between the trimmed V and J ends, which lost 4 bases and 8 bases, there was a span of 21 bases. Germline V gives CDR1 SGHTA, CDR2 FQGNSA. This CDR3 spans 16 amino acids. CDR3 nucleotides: TGTGCCAGCAGCTCGGCGACTAGGTGGGGCGGGGATGAGCAGTTCTTC. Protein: CASSSATRWGGDEQFF.

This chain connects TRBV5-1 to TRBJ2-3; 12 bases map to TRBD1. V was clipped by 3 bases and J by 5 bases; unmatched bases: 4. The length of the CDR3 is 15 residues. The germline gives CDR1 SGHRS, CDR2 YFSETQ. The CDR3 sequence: CASSSGQGAEDTQYF. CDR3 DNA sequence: TGCGCCAGCAGCTCGGGACAGGGGGCAGAAGATACGCAGTATTTT. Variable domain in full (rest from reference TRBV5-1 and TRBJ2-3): KAGVTQTPRYLIKTRGQQVTLSCSPISGHRSVSWYQQTPGQGLQFLFEYFSETQRNKGNFPGRFSGRQFSNSRSEMNVSTLELGDSALYLCASSSGQGAEDTQYFGPGTRLTVL.

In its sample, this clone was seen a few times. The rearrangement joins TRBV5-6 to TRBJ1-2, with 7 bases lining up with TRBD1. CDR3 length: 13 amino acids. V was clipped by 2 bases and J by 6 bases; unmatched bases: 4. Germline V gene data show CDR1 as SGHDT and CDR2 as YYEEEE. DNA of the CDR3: TGTGCCAGCAGCTTTCCTCAGGGGGATGGCTACACCTTC. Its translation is CASSFPQGDGYTF.

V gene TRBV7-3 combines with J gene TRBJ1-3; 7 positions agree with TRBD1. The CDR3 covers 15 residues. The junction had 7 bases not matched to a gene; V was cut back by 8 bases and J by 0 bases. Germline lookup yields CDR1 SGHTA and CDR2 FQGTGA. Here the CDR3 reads CASAPAGGSGNTIYF. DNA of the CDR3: TGTGCCAGCGCCCCTGCAGGGGGCTCTGGAAACACCATATATTTT.

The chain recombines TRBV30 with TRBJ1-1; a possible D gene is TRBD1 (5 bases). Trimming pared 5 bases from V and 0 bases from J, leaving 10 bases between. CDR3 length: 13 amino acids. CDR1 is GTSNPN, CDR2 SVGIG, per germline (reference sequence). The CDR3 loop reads CAWQGFMNTEAFF. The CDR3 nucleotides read TGTGCCTGGCAGGGATTCATGAACACTGAAGCTTTCTTT.

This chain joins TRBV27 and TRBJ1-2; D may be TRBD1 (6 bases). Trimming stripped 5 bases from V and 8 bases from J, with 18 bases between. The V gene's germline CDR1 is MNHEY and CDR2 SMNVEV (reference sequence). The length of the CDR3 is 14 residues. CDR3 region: CASSGTTHPGGYTF. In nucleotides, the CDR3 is TGTGCCAGCAGTGGGACAACCCACCCGGGGGGCTACACCTTC.